The 8 T cell receptor beta chains reported below all come from one sample, sequenced in a study of spatial heterogeneity in lung cancer. A single record per CDR3 protein comes from TCRdb applying MiXCR to the 5' RACE reads. Of tens of thousands of distinct CDR3 sequences in the sample, less than 15% were seen once. Time point noted: sample taken at primary tumor resection. The sequences come from PBMCs, collected at surgery. Source of these receptors: a male donor with early-stage non-small cell lung cancer.

The chain recombines TRBV14 with TRBJ2-3; 7 nucleotides align to TRBD1. CDR3 length equals 15 residues. The germline gives CDR1 SGHDN, CDR2 FVKESK. The J segment lost 6 bases and the V segment lost 5 bases, leaving 11 bases of the junction unmatched. The CDR3 spells CASSRTGDLRDTQYF. The CDR3 region has the DNA TGTGCCAGCAGCAGAACAGGGGACCTTCGGGATACGCAGTATTTT.

V is TRBV5-1 and J is TRBJ2-7, with 7 bases that match TRBD1. Germline CDR1 and CDR2: SGHRS and YFSETQ. The CDR3 sequence is 14 residues long. V lost 4 bases and J lost 2; bases outside the gene matches: 6. The CDR3 DNA sequence: TGCGCCAGCAGCCGGGGTGACAGGGCCTACGAGCAGTACTTC. Translating it yields CASSRGDRAYEQYF.

The chain combines TRBV5-5 with TRBJ1-5; TRBD1 is a possible D gene (5 bases). Germline V gene sequence: CDR1 SGHKS, CDR2 YYEKEE (reference sequence). This CDR3 has 15 amino acids. Trimming removed 2 bases at V and 3 bases at J, with 12 bases between. The CDR3 protein is CASSLSGEVNQPQHF. CDR3 nucleotide sequence: TGTGCCAGCAGCTTATCGGGGGAGGTCAATCAGCCCCAGCATTTT.

This clonotype was counted a few times. V gene TRBV28 combines with J gene TRBJ1-1; D ambiguous. Germline V gene data show CDR1 as MDHEN and CDR2 as SYDVKM. Trimming pared 8 bases from V and 0 bases from J, leaving 10 bases between. The CDR3 spans 13 residues. This CDR3 is CASGNSMNTEAFF. The CDR3 DNA reads TGTGCCAGCGGGAACAGCATGAACACTGAAGCTTTCTTT. Supplemented by reference TRBV28 and TRBJ1-1, the full variable domain reads DVKVTQSSRYLVKRTGEKVFLECVQDMDHENMFWYRQDPGLGLRLIYFSYDVKMKEKGDIPEGYSVSREKKERFSLILESASTNQTSMYLCASGNSMNTEAFFGQGTRLTVV.

This clonotype was counted between two and nine times. The chain recombines TRBV28 with TRBJ2-7; 8 bases match TRBD2. Germline CDR1 reads MDHEN; CDR2 reads SYDVKM. CDR3 length: 16 residues. Trimming cost V 5 bases and J 6 bases; bases outside gene matches: 15. The CDR3 reads CASSPLVGLGRGEQYF. CDR3 bases: TGTGCCAGCAGTCCCCTAGTGGGACTAGGGCGGGGCGAGCAGTACTTC.

The chain uses TRBV4-3 and TRBJ1-2; TRBD1 matches 9 bases. CDR1 LGHNA and CDR2 YSLEER come from the germline V gene. With 4 bases clipped from V and 0 bases from J, the junction kept 3 bases outside the gene matches. The length of the CDR3 is 15 residues. DNA for the CDR3: TGCGCCAGCAGCCGAGGGACAGGGCCTAACTATGGCTACACCTTC. Its protein product is CASSRGTGPNYGYTF.

This clonotype was counted a few times. The J gene is TRBJ1-5, the V gene TRBV20-1; D is possibly TRBD1 (5 bases). The germline V gene has CDR1 DFQATT and CDR2 SNEGSKA (reference sequence). V gave up 5 bases and J gave up 4 bases, with 9 bases separating them. The CDR3 has 12 residues. CDR3 in amino acids: CSAHRYNQPQHF. CDR3 coding DNA: TGCAGTGCTCACAGGTATAATCAGCCCCAGCATTTT.

This clonotype showed up just a few times. V gene TRBV29-1 combines with J gene TRBJ2-7, with D unclear. V was cut by 5 bases and J by 2 bases, with 7 bases left in between. There are 11 residues in the CDR3. The germline gives CDR1 SQVTM, CDR2 ANQGSEA. The DNA of the CDR3 is TGCAGCGTTTTAATTACCTACGAGCAGTACTTC. It translates to CSVLITYEQYF.